These 3 T cell receptor beta chains share one sample of origin, sequenced in a study of cytomegalovirus exposure and HLA in healthy donors. The PCR was carried out with 60 Vbeta primers and 13 Jbeta primers. Data came from immunoSEQ multiplex PCR; TCRdb stores just in-frame clones and leaves some out. The sample carries approximately 250,000 clones, around 78% recorded once. The sample taken for sequencing was PBMCs. The source of these receptors is a boy between 5 and 17 years old in good health and CMV-seronegative.

This clone was recorded only once. The chain joins TRBV2 to TRBJ1-1; a weak D match, TRBD1 (5 bases). The germline V gene has CDR1 SNHLY and CDR2 FYNNEI. Trimming shortened V by 3 bases and J by 1 base, and 9 bases separated the two germline ends. CDR3 size: 14 residues. DNA for the CDR3: TGTGCCAGCAGTGAGGTAACAGGGAACACTGAAGCTTTCTTT. Translating it yields CASSEVTGNTEAFF.

V is TRBV4-1 and J is TRBJ1-6, with 7 nucleotides matching TRBD1. This CDR3 has 19 residues. J gave up 4 bases and V 0 bases, and 12 bases lay outside the gene matches. CDR1 and CDR2 from the germline V gene are MGHRA and YSYEKL. CDR3 amino acids: CASSQDPRQGMGYNSPLHF. The DNA for the CDR3 is TGCGCCAGCAGCCAAGATCCTAGACAGGGCATGGGTTATAATTCACCCCTCCACTTT.

This sequence joins TRBV9 and TRBJ1-2; D is uncertain. CDR3 length equals 14 residues. V was trimmed by 4 bases and J by 8 bases, leaving 18 bases between them. Germline V lookup: CDR1 SGDLS, CDR2 YYNGEE. The CDR3 sequence: CASSSRPDSGGYTF. CDR3 sequence (DNA): TGTGCCAGCAGCTCGCGTCCGGACTCCGGGGGCTACACCTTC.